Presented here are 2 T cell receptor beta chains from one specimen sequenced in a study of blood T cell repertoires in COVID-19. Sequencing used immunoSEQ multiplex PCR; TCRdb keeps in-frame clones, though not all of them. The table has around 260,000 clones, roughly 80% seen once. Material for sequencing was peripheral blood. Receptor source: a woman aged 50 to 60 who had recovered from COVID-19.

The chain is built from TRBV28 and TRBJ1-2, with D possibly TRBD1 on 6 matching bases. V was clipped by 5 bases and J by 13 bases, with 29 bases between them. Germline CDR1 MDHEN, CDR2 SYDVKM. The CDR3 covers 16 residues. The DNA of the CDR3 is TGTGCCAGCAGTCCCGCCTGGGGGGACACGGGGGGGATCCCCACCTTC. This gives the protein CASSPAWGDTGGIPTF.

The genes are TRBV24-1 and TRBJ1-5; D may be TRBD1 (6 bases). Germline loops: CDR1 KGHDR, CDR2 SFDVKD. V shed 0 bases and J shed 5 bases, with 7 bases lying between them. The CDR3 contains 14 residues. The CDR3 reads CATSDLEGDQPQHF. CDR3 in DNA: TGTGCCACCAGTGATTTGGAGGGGGATCAGCCCCAGCATTTT.